This T cell receptor (beta chain) was retrieved from a study of blood T cells in healthy people across ages. Between the trimmed V and J ends, which lost 2 bases and 3 bases, there was a span of 11 bases. This CDR3 comprises 14 residues. Germline values: CDR1 SQVTM, CDR2 ANQGSEA. Then a second PCR, running about 6 to 12 cycles, was carried out with a sample-barcoded 5' primer and a J-beta primer mix. Each CDR3 protein is one row after TCRdb ran MiXCR on the 5' RACE reads. The sample holds roughly 560,000 distinct CDR3 sequences, 24% seen once. Each individual donor underwent a draw of ten milliliters of peripheral blood. Separately, the same data were catalogued under a study of T cells of mothers and their children. This second study notes: Nobody spotted any persistent microchimeric T cell clones.

This chain links TRBV29-1 with TRBJ2-1; no reliable D call. Sequenced: blood. This receptor was identified in a boy under 18 in good health. The CDR3 DNA reads as TGCAGCGTTGAAAGTGAAGCATTCTACAATGAGCAGTTCTTC. Its protein product is CSVESEAFYNEQFF.